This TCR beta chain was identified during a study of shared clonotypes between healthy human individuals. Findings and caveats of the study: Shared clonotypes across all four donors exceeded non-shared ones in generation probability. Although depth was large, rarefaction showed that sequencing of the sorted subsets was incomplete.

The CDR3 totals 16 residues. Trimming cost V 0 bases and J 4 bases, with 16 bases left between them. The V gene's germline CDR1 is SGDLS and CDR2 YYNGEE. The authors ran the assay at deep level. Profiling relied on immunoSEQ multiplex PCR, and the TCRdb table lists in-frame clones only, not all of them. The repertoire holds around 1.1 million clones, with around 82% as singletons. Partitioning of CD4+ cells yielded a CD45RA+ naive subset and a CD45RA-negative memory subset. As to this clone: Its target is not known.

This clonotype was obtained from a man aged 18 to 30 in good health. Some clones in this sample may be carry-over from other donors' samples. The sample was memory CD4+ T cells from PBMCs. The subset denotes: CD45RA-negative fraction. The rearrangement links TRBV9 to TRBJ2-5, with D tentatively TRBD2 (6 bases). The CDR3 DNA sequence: TGTGCCAGCAGCGTAGGTAGTATGGGAGCGGGAGAGACCCAGTACTTC. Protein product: CASSVGSMGAGETQYF. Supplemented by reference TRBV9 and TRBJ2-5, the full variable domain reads DSGVTQTPKHLITATGQRVTLRCSPRSGDLSVYWYQQSLDQGLQFLIQYYNGEERAKGNILERFSAQQFPDLHSELNLSSLELGDSALYFCASSVGSMGAGETQYFGPGTRLLVL.